The subject of this entry is one TCR beta chain. Profiling relied on immunoSEQ multiplex PCR, and the TCRdb table lists in-frame clones only, not all of them. The sample records just under 100,000 clones, approximately 92% being singletons. These data are taken from a study of graft-versus-host responses after intestinal transplantation. In the study overall: Recipients received multivisceral, liver-intestinal, or isolated intestinal transplants. Anti-thymocyte globulin induction was given to all recipients, followed by tacrolimus and steroids for around three years.

Looked up from germline, CDR1 is LGHNA and CDR2 is YNFKEQ. Unmatched junction bases numbered 6, after V lost 1 base and J lost 3 bases. The CDR3 has 16 amino acids. This rearrangement joins TRBV4-2 to TRBJ2-3, with 8 bases lining up with TRBD2. The sequencing used PBMCs, collected about 460 days after intestinal transplant. The clonotype comes from a human patient who received an intestinal transplant, so some T cells may come from the graft donor. The CDR3 sequence is CASSQGRGAGTDTQYF. CDR3 nucleotides: TGTGCCAGCAGCCAAGGGCGGGGGGCCGGGACAGATACGCAGTATTTT.